The 20 T cell receptor beta chains reported below all come from one sample, sequenced in a study of CD8 T cells in acute hepatitis C reinfection. The time point was: naive CD8 control sorted from an acute-time-point sample. Method: immunoSEQ multiplex PCR; TCRdb's copy keeps in-frame clones and lacks some. The sample lists around 36,000 clones; approximately 85% were seen once. Specimen: naive CD8+ T cells from PBMCs. The receptors were sampled from a woman younger than 30 who spontaneously cleared hepatitis C infection.

This chain uses TRBV7-9 with TRBJ1-2; 7 positions agree with TRBD1. Germline CDR1 is SEHNR and CDR2 is FQNEAQ (reference sequence). J lost 7 bases, V lost 3 bases, and 11 bases had no gene match. The CDR3 consists of 15 residues. Here the CDR3 DNA reads TGTGCCAGCAGCTTCGTCGAGAGGGGGCTAGGTGGCTACACCTTC. It encodes CASSFVERGLGGYTF.

Worth noting for this clone: The sample contains more than one DNA sequence encoding this CDR3. This sequence joins TRBV5-6 and TRBJ2-7; TRBD2 is a possible D gene (7 bases). Between the trimmed V and J ends, which lost 0 bases and 3 bases, there was a span of 13 bases. This CDR3 contains 15 residues. CDR1 SGHDT and CDR2 YYEEEE come from the germline V gene. The CDR3 bases are TGTGCCAGCAGCTTGGGGTTAGGGGGGGACTACGAGCAGTACTTC. It yields the protein CASSLGLGGDYEQYF.

The V and J genes are TRBV11-2 and TRBJ2-2; 8 bases match TRBD2. CDR3 length equals 18 residues. Looked up from germline, CDR1 is SGHAT and CDR2 is FQNNGV. V was pared by 3 bases and J by 1 base, with 10 bases of the junction left unmatched. CDR3 DNA: TGTGCCAGCAGCTTTGCGGTGTTAGCGGGAAAGAACACCGGGGAGCTGTTTTTT. The encoded protein is CASSFAVLAGKNTGELFF.

The V and J genes are TRBV29-1 and TRBJ2-7, with a weak D call TRBD1 (5 bases). This CDR3 is 11 amino acids long. V lost 5 bases to trimming and J lost 3 bases, with 8 bases between them. Germline V gives CDR1 SQVTM, CDR2 ANQGSEA. The CDR3 DNA follows: TGCAGCGTTATCGACAGCTACGAGCAGTACTTC. It codes for CSVIDSYEQYF.

This sequence joins TRBV5-4 and TRBJ2-7; TRBD2 agrees at 10 bases. The CDR3 is 16 residues long. Germline values: CDR1 SGHNT, CDR2 YYREEE (reference sequence). The J segment lost 5 bases and the V segment lost 2 bases, leaving 10 bases of the junction unmatched. The CDR3 protein is CASSFMSAGGPHEQYF. The CDR3 DNA reads as TGTGCCAGCAGCTTCATGTCAGCGGGAGGGCCCCACGAGCAGTACTTC.

This sequence joins TRBV15 and TRBJ2-3; D is uncertain. This CDR3 has 13 residues. Germline V lookup: CDR1 LNHNV, CDR2 YYDKDF (reference sequence). The V end was cut by 4 bases, the J end by 0 bases, with 5 bases between. CDR3 protein: CATSTRSTDTQYF. The DNA for the CDR3 is TGTGCCACCAGCACCCGAAGCACAGATACGCAGTATTTT.

The chain has TRBV11-2 and TRBJ2-1, with 8 bases lining up with TRBD2. Germline CDR1 SGHAT, CDR2 FQNNGV. J lost 3 bases, V lost 1 base, and 2 bases had no gene match. The CDR3 length is 15 residues. The CDR3 nucleotides read TGTGCCAGCAGCTTAGCGGGAGGGATCTACAATGAGCAGTTCTTC. It encodes CASSLAGGIYNEQFF.

The genes are TRBV4-2 and TRBJ2-1; D perhaps matches TRBD2 (6 bases). Trimming took 4 bases from V and 5 from J, leaving 9 bases between them. The CDR3 has 13 residues. The germline V gene encodes CDR1 LGHNA and CDR2 YNFKEQ. CDR3 DNA: TGTGCCAGCAGCCGGGGGGTCAACAATGAGCAGTTCTTC. Amino acids: CASSRGVNNEQFF.

The V gene is TRBV5-6, the J gene TRBJ2-1; a weak D match, TRBD2 (6 bases). Germline CDR1 SGHDT, CDR2 YYEEEE. The CDR3 runs to 13 residues. Trimming stripped 2 bases from V and 6 bases from J, with 9 bases between. The CDR3 spells CASSFGGGNEQFF. Here the CDR3 DNA reads TGTGCCAGCAGCTTCGGGGGAGGCAATGAGCAGTTCTTC.

This CDR3 reads CASSYLGVGSDEQFF. The CDR3 DNA reads TGTGCCAGTAGTTATTTAGGGGTTGGCAGCGATGAGCAGTTCTTC. This sequence joins TRBV19 and TRBJ2-1; D is possibly TRBD1 (5 bases). V shed 5 bases and J shed 8 bases, with 19 bases lying between them. The CDR3 sequence is 15 residues long. CDR1 LNHDA and CDR2 SQIVND come from the germline V gene (reference sequence).

J is TRBJ2-2 and V is TRBV19, with a tentative D call TRBD1 (5 bases). CDR1 is LNHDA, CDR2 SQIVND, per germline (reference sequence). The V end lost 3 bases, the J end lost 6 bases, and 17 bases lay between the germline ends. This CDR3 has 16 residues. For the CDR3, the DNA is TGTGCCAGTAGTATTAAAGGGTTGAGGACATCCGGGGAGCTGTTTTTT. This sequence encodes CASSIKGLRTSGELFF.

As concerns this clone: The same CDR3 arises from other DNA sequences in this sample as well. This chain links TRBV2 with TRBJ1-2; D unresolved. With 8 bases removed from V and 8 bases from J, the gap between germline ends came to 9 bases. This CDR3 contains 10 residues. CDR1 is SNHLY, CDR2 FYNNEI, per germline. CDR3 loop: CASSGRGYTF. CDR3 bases: TGTGCCAGCTCGGGGAGAGGCTACACCTTC.

This clone has more than one count but fewer than ten. CDR3 amino acids: CASSDPTGKSSGNTIYF. The CDR3 DNA sequence: TGTGCCAGCAGTGACCCGACAGGGAAAAGCTCTGGAAACACCATATATTTT. The chain joins TRBV6-4 to TRBJ1-3, with 7 bases identical to TRBD1. The CDR3 is made up of 17 amino acids. Trimming at V came to 2 bases and at J to 0 bases, leaving 7 bases not matched to a gene. Germline CDR1 MRHNA, CDR2 SNTAGT.

This chain connects TRBV29-1 to TRBJ1-1; a weak D match, TRBD1 (6 bases). Germline lookup yields CDR1 SQVTM and CDR2 ANQGSEA. Trimming pared 3 bases from V and 11 bases from J, leaving 10 bases between. The CDR3 spans 10 residues. The CDR3 loop is CSVERGAAFF. CDR3 DNA: TGCAGCGTTGAGCGGGGGGCGGCTTTCTTT.

The chain is built from TRBV4-1 and TRBJ1-1; D unclear. Germline V gives CDR1 MGHRA, CDR2 YSYEKL. The V end was cut by 3 bases, the J end by 5 bases, with 10 bases between. The CDR3 is made up of 13 amino acids. As DNA, the CDR3 is TGCGCCAGCAGCCAGATACCGGGAACTGAAGCTTTCTTT. Translated, it gives CASSQIPGTEAFF.

The DNA of the CDR3 is TGTGCCAGTAAACCCGGGGGCCCCTACAATGAGCAGTTCTTC. It is translated as CASKPGGPYNEQFF. The chain couples TRBV27 to TRBJ2-1; either TRBD1 or TRBD2 may fit D (6 bases each). V gave up 9 bases and J gave up 2 bases, with 14 bases separating them. Germline assignment: CDR1 MNHEY and CDR2 SMNVEV (reference sequence). The CDR3 runs 14 residues.

The chain carries TRBV6-1 and TRBJ1-4; no clear D. Deletions cut 3 bases from V and 8 bases from J, with 22 bases between. The length of the CDR3 is 17 residues. The germline CDR1 and CDR2 sequences are MNHNS and SASEGT. Here the CDR3 DNA reads TGTGCCAGCAGTGATCCTACCAGGCCACCCGAGGTCGAAAAACTGTTTTTT. This encodes CASSDPTRPPEVEKLFF.

The chain employs TRBV25-1 and TRBJ2-1; no clear D. V was pared by 6 bases and J by 0 bases, with 15 bases between. The CDR3 is 16 amino acids. Germline V gene data show CDR1 as MGHDK and CDR2 as SYGVNS. For the CDR3, the DNA is TGTGCCAGCAGCGGCCCCACCCGAATCTCCTACAATGAGCAGTTCTTC. This translates into CASSGPTRISYNEQFF.

This chain links TRBV7-8 with TRBJ2-2; 10 bases are a match to TRBD2. J was trimmed by 5 bases and V by 3 bases; bases with no gene match: 6. CDR1 and CDR2 from the germline V gene are SGHVS and FQNEAQ. The CDR3 runs 16 residues. CDR3 in amino acids: CASSFPGLALTGELFF. The CDR3, as DNA: TGTGCCAGCAGCTTTCCGGGACTAGCGCTGACCGGGGAGCTGTTTTTT.

The chain links TRBV5-8 to TRBJ1-1; D is undetermined. The CDR3 contains 13 residues. V gave up 2 bases and J gave up 4 bases, with 9 bases separating them. Germline CDR1 reads SGHTS; CDR2 reads YDEGEE. The CDR3 here is CASSLMGRTEAFF. DNA of the CDR3: TGTGCCAGCAGCTTAATGGGTCGCACTGAAGCTTTCTTT.